This TCR beta chain was recovered during a study of T cells in Graves' hyperthyroidism and ophthalmopathy. Study outcomes and limitations: Within blood appeared most thyroid clonotypes that had expanded above 0.001.

The CDR3 contains 14 residues. The V and J ends lost 3 bases and 3 bases respectively, with 9 bases between them. Germline lookup yields CDR1 LNHDA and CDR2 SQIVND (reference sequence). About this clonotype: Its antigen remains unidentified.

Ahead of any ophthalmopathy symptoms, the blood sample was obtained at the first diagnosis of hyperthyroidism. The TCR beta CDR3 regions underwent amplification using RNA transcripts as the source. HTBI primers were the set used in a first-round RT-PCR of the TCR CDR3. TCRdb used MiXCR to reprocess the multiplex PCR reads, holding one entry per CDR3 protein. The table includes hundreds of thousands of distinct CDR3 sequences, roughly a sixth detected once. The chain couples TRBV19 to TRBJ1-5; D uncertain. This TCR came from a woman aged 50 to 60 with Graves' hyperthyroidism that later progressed to Graves' ophthalmopathy. The sequencing sample was made of blood. The CDR3 is CASSISESNQPQHF. The CDR3 region has the DNA TGTGCCAGTAGTATCAGCGAATCCAATCAGCCCCAGCATTTT.